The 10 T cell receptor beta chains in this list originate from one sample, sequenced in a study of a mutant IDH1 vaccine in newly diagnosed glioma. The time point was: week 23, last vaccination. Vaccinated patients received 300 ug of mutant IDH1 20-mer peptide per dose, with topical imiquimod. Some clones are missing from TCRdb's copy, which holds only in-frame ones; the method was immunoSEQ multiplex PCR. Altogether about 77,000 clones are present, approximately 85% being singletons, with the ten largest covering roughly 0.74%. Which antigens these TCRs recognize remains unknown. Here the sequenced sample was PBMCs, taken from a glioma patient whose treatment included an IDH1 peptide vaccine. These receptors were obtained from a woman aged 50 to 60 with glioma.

The DNA for the CDR3 is TGTGCCAGCAGCTTAGGGTGGGACACTGAAGCTTTCTTT. Translated: CASSLGWDTEAFF. V is TRBV7-3 and J is TRBJ1-1; D is unresolved. V shed 2 bases and J shed 3 bases, with 7 bases lying between them. CDR1 is SGHTA and CDR2 is FQGTGA in the germline V gene. The length of the CDR3 is 13 residues.

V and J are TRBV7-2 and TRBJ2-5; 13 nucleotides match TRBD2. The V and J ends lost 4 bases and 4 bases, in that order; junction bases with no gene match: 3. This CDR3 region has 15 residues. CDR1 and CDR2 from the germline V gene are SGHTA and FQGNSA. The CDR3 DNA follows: TGTGCCAGCAGCTACCGGACTAGCGGGAGAGAGACCCAGTACTTC. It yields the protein CASSYRTSGRETQYF.

DNA for the CDR3: TGTGCCAGCAGTTTAGGGGGGGGCGGGGAGCTGTTTTTT. This codes for CASSLGGGGELFF. The V and J genes are TRBV27 and TRBJ2-2; TRBD2 agrees at 7 bases. J was trimmed by 7 bases and V by 2 bases; bases with no gene match: 1. The CDR3 contains 13 residues. The germline V gene has CDR1 MNHEY and CDR2 SMNVEV (reference sequence).

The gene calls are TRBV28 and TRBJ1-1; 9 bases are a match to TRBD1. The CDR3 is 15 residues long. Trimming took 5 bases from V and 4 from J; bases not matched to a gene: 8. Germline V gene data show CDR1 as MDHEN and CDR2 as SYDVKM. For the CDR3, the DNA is TGTGCCAGCAGTATCACCGGGACAGGGAGCACTGAAGCTTTCTTT. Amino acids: CASSITGTGSTEAFF.

CDR3 in DNA: TGTGCCAGCAGCGTAGAGGGCTGGGGCTCCGAGCAGTACTTC. Amino acids: CASSVEGWGSEQYF. V usage is TRBV9 and J usage is TRBJ2-7, with D possibly being TRBD1 (5 bases). The CDR3 loop spans 14 amino acids. V was cut by 0 bases and J by 6 bases, with 13 bases left in between. Germline lookup yields CDR1 SGDLS and CDR2 YYNGEE.

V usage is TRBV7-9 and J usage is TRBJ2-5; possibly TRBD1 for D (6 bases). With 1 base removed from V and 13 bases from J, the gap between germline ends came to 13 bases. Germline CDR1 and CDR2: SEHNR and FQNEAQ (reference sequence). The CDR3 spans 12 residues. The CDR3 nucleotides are TGTGCCAGCAGCTTAGGGGGAGACAGGCCGTACTTC. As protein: CASSLGGDRPYF. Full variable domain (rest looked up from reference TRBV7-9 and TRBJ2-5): DTGVSQNPRHKITKRGQNVTFRCDPISEHNRLYWYRQTLGQGPEFLTYFQNEAQLEKSRLLSDRFSAERPKGSFSTLEIQRTEQGDSAMYLCASSLGGDRPYFGPGTRLLVL.

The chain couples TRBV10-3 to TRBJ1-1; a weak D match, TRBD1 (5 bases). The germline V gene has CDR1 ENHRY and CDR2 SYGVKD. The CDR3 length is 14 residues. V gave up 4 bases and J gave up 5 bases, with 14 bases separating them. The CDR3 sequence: CAISVISGETEAFF. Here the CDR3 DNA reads TGTGCCATCAGTGTGATTTCGGGGGAGACTGAAGCTTTCTTT.

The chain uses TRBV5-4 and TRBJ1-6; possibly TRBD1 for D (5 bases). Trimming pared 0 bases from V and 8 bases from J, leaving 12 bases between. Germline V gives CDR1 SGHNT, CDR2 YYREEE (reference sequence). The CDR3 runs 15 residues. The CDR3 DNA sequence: TGTGCCAGCAGCTTGGAGGCAGGGAAACATTCACCCCTCCACTTT. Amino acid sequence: CASSLEAGKHSPLHF.

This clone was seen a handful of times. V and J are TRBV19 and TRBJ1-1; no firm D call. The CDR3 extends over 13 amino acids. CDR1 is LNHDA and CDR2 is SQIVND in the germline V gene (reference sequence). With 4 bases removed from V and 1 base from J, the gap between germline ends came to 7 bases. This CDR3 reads CASSRQANTEAFF. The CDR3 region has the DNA TGTGCCAGTAGTAGGCAGGCGAACACTGAAGCTTTCTTT.

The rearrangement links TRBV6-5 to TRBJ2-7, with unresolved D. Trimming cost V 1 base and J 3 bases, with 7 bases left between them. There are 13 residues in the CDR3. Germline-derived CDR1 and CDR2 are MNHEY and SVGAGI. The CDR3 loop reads CASSYLTGYEQYF. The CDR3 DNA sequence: TGTGCCAGCAGTTACTTGACCGGCTACGAGCAGTACTTC.